Shown below are 25 T cell receptor beta chains from a single sample sequenced in a study of early T cells in non-severe SARS-CoV-2 infection. TCRdb used MiXCR to reprocess the 5' RACE reads, holding one entry per CDR3 protein. The sample has some 57,000 distinct CDR3 sequences, approximately 9.7% seen once; the top ten hold less than 25%. Sequences were obtained from whole blood. The source of these receptors is an adult who was a healthcare worker with PCR-confirmed SARS-CoV-2 infection or an uninfected control (not recorded which).

The table lists this clonotype with many counts. The CDR3 spells CASSLATQGQPQHF. CDR3 in DNA: TGTGCCAGCAGCTTAGCAACACAGGGCCAGCCCCAGCATTTT. V is TRBV7-8 and J is TRBJ1-5, with TRBD1 as a possible D gene (6 bases). The V and J ends lost 0 bases and 7 bases respectively, with 10 bases between them. The CDR3 runs 14 residues. Looked up from germline, CDR1 is SGHVS and CDR2 is FQNEAQ.

The J gene is TRBJ2-3, the V gene TRBV7-8, with D unclear. CDR3 size: 13 residues. Germline V gives CDR1 SGHVS, CDR2 FQNEAQ. Trimming pared 0 bases from V and 2 bases from J, leaving 3 bases between. The CDR3 region has the DNA TGTGCCAGCAGCTTAGCGGACACAGATACGCAGTATTTT. The encoded protein is CASSLADTDTQYF.

The rearrangement uses TRBV29-1 and TRBJ2-4; no clear D. Looked up from germline, CDR1 is SQVTM and CDR2 is ANQGSEA. Trimming took 3 bases from V and 2 from J, leaving 14 bases between them. The CDR3 totals 15 residues. CDR3: CSVDDFLPTKNIQYF. The CDR3, as DNA: TGCAGCGTTGACGATTTTCTACCAACCAAAAACATTCAGTACTTC.

The chain carries TRBV4-1 and TRBJ2-3; D ambiguous. This CDR3 comprises 12 residues. The V end was cut by 3 bases, the J end by 6 bases, with 7 bases between. The germline CDR1 and CDR2 sequences are MGHRA and YSYEKL. This CDR3 reads CASSHPQDTQYF. The CDR3 nucleotides are TGCGCCAGCAGCCACCCCCAGGATACGCAGTATTTT.

In its sample, this clonotype was seen a few times. The gene calls are TRBV14 and TRBJ2-3; D ambiguous. Germline V gene lookup returns CDR1 SGHDN and CDR2 FVKESK. This CDR3 contains 13 residues. V was pared by 5 bases and J by 3 bases, with 9 bases between. CDR3 bases: TGTGCCAGCAGCTTCTCCCCGACAGATACGCAGTATTTT. Protein product: CASSFSPTDTQYF.

The J gene is TRBJ2-7, the V gene TRBV20-1; a weak D match, TRBD1 (5 bases). Trimming took off 6 bases at V and 4 bases at J, with 13 bases between the two ends. Per the germline V gene, CDR1 is DFQATT and CDR2 is SNEGSKA (reference sequence). This CDR3 is built from 12 residues. The CDR3 DNA is TGCAGTGCCCTGGGGCAGAGATACGAGCAGTACTTC. As protein: CSALGQRYEQYF.

This clonotype was counted ten times or more. The chain joins TRBV6-1 to TRBJ2-7; no reliable D call. The CDR3 consists of 12 residues. CDR1 is MNHNS and CDR2 is SASEGT in the germline V gene. V lost 7 bases and J lost 5, with 12 bases in between. The CDR3 region has the DNA TGTGCCAGCACCGGCGGTGGTGACGAGCAGTACTTC. Translating gives CASTGGGDEQYF.

This clonotype was observed many times. CDR3 in amino acids: CASKETGGNQPQHF. DNA of the CDR3: TGTGCCAGCAAGGAGACAGGAGGCAATCAGCCCCAGCATTTT. V is TRBV6-6 and J is TRBJ1-5; tentative D call: TRBD1 (6 bases). The CDR3 consists of 14 residues. V was trimmed by 7 bases and J by 2 bases, leaving 12 bases between them. Germline V gene lookup returns CDR1 MNHNY and CDR2 SVGAGI (reference sequence).

Written as DNA, the CDR3 is TGTGCCAGCAGTACTACCCGGGACAGGGATACTTTTGCTCTCTACAATGAGCAGTTCTTC. Protein product: CASSTTRDRDTFALYNEQFF. The rearrangement uses TRBV12-3 or TRBV12-4 and TRBJ2-1; 9 positions match TRBD1. Losses at the gene ends were 5 bases for V and 3 bases for J; bases not matched to a gene: 20. CDR3 length equals 20 residues.

Only a few counts were recorded for this clonotype. This chain joins TRBV5-8 and TRBJ1-5; D uncertain. CDR3 length: 18 residues. Germline assignment: CDR1 SGHTS and CDR2 YDEGEE. V was trimmed by 7 bases and J by 0 bases, leaving 23 bases between them. The CDR3 nucleotides read TGTGCCAGCGCCAGAATGGGTTTGGGAATGTATAGCAATCAGCCCCAGCATTTT. This translates into CASARMGLGMYSNQPQHF.

Only a few counts were recorded for this clonotype. This chain links TRBV6-4 with TRBJ2-1; 7 bases fit TRBD2. The V gene's germline CDR1 is MRHNA and CDR2 SNTAGT. The CDR3 is 14 residues long. The trim removed 6 bases at V and 6 bases at J, leaving 8 bases unmatched. The CDR3 DNA reads as TGTGCCAGCAGCCCTTGGGAGGGGTCCAATGAGCAGTTCTTC. Translated: CASSPWEGSNEQFF.

Only a few counts were recorded for this clonotype. The V and J genes are TRBV5-1 and TRBJ2-1; a possible D gene is TRBD1 (6 bases). The CDR3 sequence is 14 residues long. Trimming took off 5 bases at V and 1 base at J, with 10 bases between the two ends. Per the germline V gene, CDR1 is SGHRS and CDR2 is YFSETQ. In DNA form, the CDR3 reads TGCGCCAGCAGGTCGGACAGATCCTACAATGAGCAGTTCTTC. This translates into CASRSDRSYNEQFF.

This clonotype was recorded a few times. The chain is built from TRBV27 and TRBJ2-1; D remains unclear. V dropped 0 bases and J dropped 7 bases, with 13 bases sitting between them. CDR3 length: 15 residues. Germline CDR1 and CDR2: MNHEY and SMNVEV (reference sequence). CDR3 sequence reads: CASSLSKGLWNEQFF. Here the CDR3 DNA reads TGTGCCAGCAGTTTATCTAAGGGTCTGTGGAATGAGCAGTTCTTC.

This clonotype was detected only a few times. The CDR3 DNA sequence: TGTGCCAGCAGCTCTACCCTCCCAGCCTACGAGCAGTACTTC. As protein: CASSSTLPAYEQYF. The chain links TRBV7-9 to TRBJ2-7; no clear D gene. CDR1 is SEHNR, CDR2 FQNEAQ, per germline (reference sequence). The V gene lost 4 bases and the J gene lost 2 bases, with 12 bases spanning the gap. The CDR3 runs to 14 residues.

The rearrangement uses TRBV10-2 and TRBJ2-2; 12 nucleotides agree with TRBD1. The CDR3 loop spans 14 amino acids. Germline V CDR1 and CDR2: WSHSY, SAAADI. J lost 7 bases, V lost 8 bases, and 5 bases had no gene match. DNA for the CDR3: TGCGCCAGCGGGACAGGGGGCGCGTTCGGGGAGCTGTTTTTT. This sequence encodes CASGTGGAFGELFF.

This clonotype was picked up many times. The chain uses TRBV30 and TRBJ1-4; TRBD1 agrees at 7 bases. This CDR3 region has 15 residues. Germline trimming cut 2 bases from V and 5 bases from J; bases unmatched to any gene: 8. The germline V gene encodes CDR1 GTSNPN and CDR2 SVGIG (reference sequence). The CDR3 here is CAWSHKGQTNEKLFF. The CDR3 DNA is TGTGCCTGGAGTCATAAGGGACAGACAAATGAAAAACTGTTTTTT.

This clonotype was counted ten times or more. This chain connects TRBV7-8 to TRBJ2-7, with D hard to call. The ends were cut back, 5 bases at V and 4 bases at J, with 12 bases in the middle. Germline V lookup: CDR1 SGHVS, CDR2 FQNEAQ. This CDR3 has 13 amino acids. The CDR3 sequence: CASSPPGSYEQYF. The CDR3 nucleotides read TGTGCCAGCAGCCCGCCAGGAAGTTACGAGCAGTACTTC.

This clonotype was recorded many times. The rearrangement joins TRBV7-2 to TRBJ2-2, with TRBD1 as a possible D gene (6 bases). The V and J ends lost 5 bases and 8 bases respectively, with 12 bases between them. The CDR3 is 13 amino acids. Germline V lookup: CDR1 SGHTA, CDR2 FQGNSA. CDR3 DNA: TGTGCCAGCAGCGCCCACAGGGTTGGGGAGCTGTTTTTT. This codes for CASSAHRVGELFF.

This clonotype appeared many times. The chain links TRBV4-2 to TRBJ2-2; D may be TRBD1 (5 bases). CDR3 length equals 14 residues. Trimming took off 4 bases at V and 6 bases at J, with 12 bases between the two ends. Germline loops: CDR1 LGHNA, CDR2 YNFKEQ. The CDR3 coding sequence is TGTGCCAGCAGCCTATCAGGGTCGGCCGGGGAGCTGTTTTTT. The encoded protein is CASSLSGSAGELFF.

This clonotype was seen a handful of times. The chain couples TRBV5-4 to TRBJ1-1, with TRBD1 as a possible D gene (5 bases). This CDR3 comprises 14 residues. The V and J ends lost 4 bases and 3 bases respectively, with 13 bases between them. Germline V gene data show CDR1 as SGHNT and CDR2 as YYREEE (reference sequence). The CDR3 coding sequence is TGTGCCAGCAGCCAGACGGGACGGGACACTGAAGCTTTCTTT. It is translated as CASSQTGRDTEAFF.

The chain recombines TRBV30 with TRBJ1-2, with 7 bases lining up with TRBD1. J lost 7 bases, V lost 0 bases, and 8 bases had no gene match. Germline CDR1 and CDR2: GTSNPN and SVGIG (reference sequence). CDR3 length equals 14 residues. CDR3 in amino acids: CAWSVLEGGLGYTF. Here the CDR3 DNA reads TGTGCCTGGAGTGTACTTGAAGGGGGCCTTGGCTACACCTTC.

This clonotype was detected only a few times. The rearrangement links TRBV7-9 to TRBJ2-1; 9 nucleotides align to TRBD1. V lost 5 bases, J lost 4 bases, and 6 bases stayed unmatched. This CDR3 has 15 amino acids. CDR1 and CDR2 (germline): SEHNR, FQNEAQ (reference sequence). CDR3 residues: CASSPRQGGYNEQFF. The CDR3, as DNA: TGTGCCAGCAGCCCCCGACAGGGGGGGTACAATGAGCAGTTCTTC.

This clonotype was seen repeatedly, ten times or more. The rearrangement uses TRBV10-3 and TRBJ2-7, with 9 bases lining up with TRBD1. V trimming: 1 base; J trimming: 1 base; junction bases outside the gene matches: 5. This CDR3 has 16 amino acids. Germline CDR1 and CDR2: ENHRY and SYGVKD. CDR3 residues: CAISEWGDRASYEQYF. As DNA, the CDR3 is TGTGCCATCAGTGAGTGGGGGGACAGGGCTTCCTACGAGCAGTACTTC.

This clonotype was picked up many times. The CDR3 region is CASSLEVQESYTF. CDR3 nucleotide sequence: TGTGCCAGCAGCTTAGAGGTACAGGAGAGCTACACCTTC. The genes are TRBV7-9 and TRBJ1-2; perhaps TRBD1 as D (5 bases). Germline CDR1 SEHNR, CDR2 FQNEAQ (reference sequence). The V gene lost 1 base and the J gene lost 9 bases, with 12 bases spanning the gap. The CDR3 is 13 residues long.

This clonotype was seen many times. This chain connects TRBV5-4 to TRBJ1-2; TRBD1 might be the D (6 bases). The V gene lost 2 bases and the J gene lost 4 bases, with 12 bases spanning the gap. Germline lookup yields CDR1 SGHNT and CDR2 YYREEE (reference sequence). This CDR3 is built from 14 residues. CDR3: CASSFGGAFYGYTF. The CDR3 DNA sequence: TGTGCCAGCAGCTTCGGGGGCGCATTCTATGGCTACACCTTC.